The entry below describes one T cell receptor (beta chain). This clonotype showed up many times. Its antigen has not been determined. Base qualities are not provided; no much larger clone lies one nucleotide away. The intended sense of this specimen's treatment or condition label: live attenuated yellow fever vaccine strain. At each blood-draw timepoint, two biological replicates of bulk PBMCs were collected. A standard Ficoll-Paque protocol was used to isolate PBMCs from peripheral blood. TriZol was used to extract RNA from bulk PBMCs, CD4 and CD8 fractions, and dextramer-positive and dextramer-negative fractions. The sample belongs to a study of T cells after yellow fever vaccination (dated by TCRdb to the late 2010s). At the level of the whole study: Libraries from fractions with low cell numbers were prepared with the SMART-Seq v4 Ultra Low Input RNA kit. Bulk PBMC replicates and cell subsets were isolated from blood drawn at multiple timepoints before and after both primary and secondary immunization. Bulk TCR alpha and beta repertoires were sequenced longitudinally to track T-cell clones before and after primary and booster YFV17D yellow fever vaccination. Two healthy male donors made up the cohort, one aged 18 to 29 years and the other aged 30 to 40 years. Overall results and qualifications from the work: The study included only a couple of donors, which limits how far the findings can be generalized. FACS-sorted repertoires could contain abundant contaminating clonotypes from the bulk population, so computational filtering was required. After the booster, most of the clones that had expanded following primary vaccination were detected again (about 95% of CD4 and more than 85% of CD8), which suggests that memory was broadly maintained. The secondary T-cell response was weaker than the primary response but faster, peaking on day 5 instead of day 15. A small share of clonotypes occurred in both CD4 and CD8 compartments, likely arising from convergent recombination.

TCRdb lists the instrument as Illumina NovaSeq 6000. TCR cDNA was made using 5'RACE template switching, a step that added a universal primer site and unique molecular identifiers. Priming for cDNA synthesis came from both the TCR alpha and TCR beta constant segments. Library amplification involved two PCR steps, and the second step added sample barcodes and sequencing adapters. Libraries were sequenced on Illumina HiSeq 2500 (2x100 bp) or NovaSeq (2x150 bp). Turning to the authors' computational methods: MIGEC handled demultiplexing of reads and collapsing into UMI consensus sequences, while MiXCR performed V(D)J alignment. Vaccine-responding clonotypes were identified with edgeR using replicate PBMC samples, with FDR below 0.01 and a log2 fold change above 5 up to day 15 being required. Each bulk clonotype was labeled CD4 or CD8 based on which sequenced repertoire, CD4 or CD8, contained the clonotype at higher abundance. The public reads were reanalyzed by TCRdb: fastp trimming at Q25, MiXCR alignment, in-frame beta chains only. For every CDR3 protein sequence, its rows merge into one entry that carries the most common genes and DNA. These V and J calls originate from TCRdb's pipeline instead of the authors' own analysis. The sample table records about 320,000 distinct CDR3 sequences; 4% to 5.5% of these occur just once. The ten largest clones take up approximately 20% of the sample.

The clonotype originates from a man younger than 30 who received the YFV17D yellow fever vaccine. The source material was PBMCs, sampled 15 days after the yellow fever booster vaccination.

The sequenced DNA is TGTGCCAGCAGCTCGAATCCAAACAGGGCCCTCCTTTCTAATGAAAAACTGTTTTTT. Protein translation: CASSSNPNRALLSNEKLFF. The receptor chain draws on TRBV27 and TRBJ1-4; TRBD1 is possibly the D segment (6 matching bases). Its CDR3 holds 19 amino acids, cysteine through phenylalanine. Just CDR3 DNA is preserved here, 57 bases in frame from base 1. Trimming costs V 6 bases and J 3 bases, and their ends lie 26 bases apart. The CDR1 and CDR2 encoded by the germline V gene (reference sequence) are MNHEY and SMNVEV.